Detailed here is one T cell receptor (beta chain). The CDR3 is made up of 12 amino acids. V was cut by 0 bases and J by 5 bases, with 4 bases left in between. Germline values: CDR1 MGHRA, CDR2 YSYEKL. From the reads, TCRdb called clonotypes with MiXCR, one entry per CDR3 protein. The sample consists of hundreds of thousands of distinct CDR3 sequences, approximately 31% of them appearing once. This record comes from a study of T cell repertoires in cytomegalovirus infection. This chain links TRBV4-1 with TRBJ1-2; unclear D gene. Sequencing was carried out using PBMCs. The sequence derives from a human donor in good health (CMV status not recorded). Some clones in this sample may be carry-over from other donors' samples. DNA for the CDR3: TGCGCCAGCAGCCAAGATAGGTATGGCTACACCTTC. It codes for CASSQDRYGYTF.